This TCR beta chain originates from a study of blood T cell repertoires in COVID-19. Turning to the study itself: Researchers got acute and convalescent COVID-19 samples from the United States, Italy and Spain. T cells, B-cell-depleted T cells, or PBMCs supplied cDNA or gDNA.

V lost 3 bases and J 8 bases, leaving 10 bases between the germline ends. The CDR3 is 12 residues long. CDR1 KGHSH and CDR2 LQKENI come from the germline V gene. Original methodology: It was from reference gene primer amplification that nucleated cell counts were estimated. Sequencing used immunoSEQ multiplex PCR; TCRdb keeps in-frame clones, though not all of them. That table is the source of V, J and clone size, and D and trimming were worked out from the DNA. The sample shows 65,000 to 70,000 clones, roughly 82% of them seen only once. The receptor's source is a man aged 80 or over with active COVID-19. Source material: peripheral blood. This chain connects TRBV18 to TRBJ1-1, with D possibly TRBD1 on 5 matching bases. CDR3 DNA: TGTGCCAGCTCACCCCGGACACTGGAAGCTTTCTTT. Its protein is CASSPRTLEAFF.